This T cell receptor (beta chain) is from a study of T cell changes during pregnancy in multiple sclerosis. Assay used: immunoSEQ multiplex PCR; TCRdb lists only in-frame clones, some missing. The sample includes about 68,000 clones, about nine tenths of them seen just once. The CDR3 has 14 amino acids. The germline V gene has CDR1 SQVTM and CDR2 ANQGSEA. Trimming removed 7 bases at V and 1 base at J, with 17 bases between. V usage is TRBV29-1 and J usage is TRBJ2-7; D unclear. The sample was peripheral blood, taken in the third trimester of pregnancy. This TCR came from a female donor with multiple sclerosis, enrolled in a pregnancy study. CDR3 bases: TGCAGCGCGCATACACGACAAGGTTCCTACGAGCAGTACTTC. Residues: CSAHTRQGSYEQYF.